The rows below give T cell receptor beta chains drawn from one sample of a study of CD8 T cells in Susac syndrome. Each CDR3 protein gets one entry after TCRdb re-called the immunoSEQ multiplex PCR reads with MiXCR. The sample lists under 200,000 distinct CDR3 sequences, about 94% seen once, with around 0.15% in the top ten. The sample was CD4+ T cells from PBMCs. The receptor source for this set is a human donor in good health. CDR3s include the opening cysteine and the closing phenylalanine or tryptophan. D genes are given only for firm matches. Clone size appears in some rows only: once, few, many, or a class for an expanded clone.

v_call: TRBV2; clone_size: -; d_call: -; j_call: TRBJ1-5; cdr3_aa: CASRGQRGNQPQHF; cdr3_nt: TGTGCCAGCAGGGGACAAAGAGGCAATCAGCCCCAGCATTTT
v_call: TRBV18; clone_size: -; d_call: -; j_call: TRBJ1-6; cdr3_aa: CASSPEQGQSPLHF; cdr3_nt: TGTGCCAGCTCACCGGAGCAGGGCCAATCACCCCTCCACTTT
v_call: TRBV12-3/TRBV12-4; clone_size: -; d_call: -; j_call: TRBJ1-6; cdr3_aa: CASSLEHSPLHF; cdr3_nt: TGTGCCAGCAGTTTAGAACATTCACCCCTCCACTTT
v_call: TRBV3-1; clone_size: -; d_call: TRBD1; j_call: TRBJ1-5; cdr3_aa: CASSRGQGGNQPQHF; cdr3_nt: TGTGCCAGCAGCCGAGGACAGGGCGGCAATCAGCCCCAGCATTTT
v_call: TRBV9; clone_size: -; d_call: -; j_call: TRBJ2-2; cdr3_aa: CASTLAGNTGELFF; cdr3_nt: TGTGCCAGCACCCTAGCTGGAAACACCGGGGAGCTGTTTTTT
v_call: TRBV18; clone_size: once; d_call: -; j_call: TRBJ1-5; cdr3_aa: CASSPQEGQQPQHF; cdr3_nt: TGTGCCAGCTCACCACAGGAAGGACAGCAGCCCCAGCATTTT
v_call: TRBV7-9; clone_size: -; d_call: -; j_call: TRBJ1-6; cdr3_aa: CASSLMTDSPLHF; cdr3_nt: TGTGCCAGCAGCTTAATGACTGATTCACCCCTCCACTTT
v_call: TRBV11-2; clone_size: -; d_call: -; j_call: TRBJ1-2; cdr3_aa: CASSRPQGDGYTF; cdr3_nt: TGTGCCAGCAGCCGCCCCCAGGGCGATGGCTACACCTTC
v_call: TRBV7-2; clone_size: -; d_call: -; j_call: TRBJ2-6; cdr3_aa: CASSLSGNSGANVLTF; cdr3_nt: TGTGCCAGCAGCTTATCGGGAAACTCTGGGGCCAACGTCCTGACTTTC
v_call: TRBV9; clone_size: -; d_call: TRBD2; j_call: TRBJ2-3; cdr3_aa: CASSVHLSGGTTDTQYF; cdr3_nt: TGTGCCAGCAGCGTACACCTTAGCGGGGGGACCACAGATACGCAGTATTTT
v_call: TRBV7-9; clone_size: once; d_call: TRBD1; j_call: TRBJ2-2; cdr3_aa: CASAGTGDTGELFF; cdr3_nt: TGTGCCAGCGCCGGGACAGGGGACACCGGGGAGCTGTTTTTT
v_call: TRBV5-1; clone_size: -; d_call: -; j_call: TRBJ1-1; cdr3_aa: CASSLAPGAVGTEAFF; cdr3_nt: TGCGCCAGCAGCTTGGCCCCGGGGGCGGTTGGCACTGAAGCTTTCTTT
v_call: TRBV12-3/TRBV12-4; clone_size: -; d_call: -; j_call: TRBJ2-5; cdr3_aa: CASCRTSQETQYF; cdr3_nt: TGTGCCAGCTGCCGTACTAGCCAAGAGACCCAGTACTTC
v_call: TRBV12-3/TRBV12-4; clone_size: -; d_call: -; j_call: TRBJ1-2; cdr3_aa: CASSLSSTGDGYTF; cdr3_nt: TGTGCCAGCAGTTTAAGTTCGACAGGTGATGGCTACACCTTC
v_call: TRBV30; clone_size: -; d_call: -; j_call: TRBJ1-2; cdr3_aa: CAWSGRTANRDGGYTF; cdr3_nt: TGTGCCTGGAGTGGTAGGACAGCCAACCGAGACGGTGGCTACACCTTC
v_call: TRBV18; clone_size: -; d_call: -; j_call: TRBJ2-1; cdr3_aa: CASSPPSSDEQFF; cdr3_nt: TGTGCCAGCTCACCACCGTCTAGCGATGAGCAGTTCTTC
v_call: TRBV29-1; clone_size: -; d_call: -; j_call: TRBJ2-4; cdr3_aa: CSVKGGDIQYF; cdr3_nt: TGCAGCGTTAAAGGGGGAGACATTCAGTACTTC
v_call: TRBV29-1; clone_size: once; d_call: TRBD1; j_call: TRBJ1-1; cdr3_aa: CSVSLQGAGVNTEAFF; cdr3_nt: TGCAGCGTCTCCCTACAGGGGGCAGGAGTGAACACTGAAGCTTTCTTT
v_call: TRBV4-3; clone_size: -; d_call: -; j_call: TRBJ2-7; cdr3_aa: CASSQGGAGASSYEQYF; cdr3_nt: TGCGCCAGCAGCCAAGGGGGGGCAGGGGCTAGCTCCTACGAGCAGTACTTC
v_call: TRBV28; clone_size: -; d_call: TRBD1; j_call: TRBJ2-7; cdr3_aa: CASRPGQGRNEQYF; cdr3_nt: TGTGCCAGCAGACCGGGACAGGGTAGGAACGAGCAGTACTTC
v_call: TRBV7-9; clone_size: -; d_call: -; j_call: TRBJ2-2; cdr3_aa: CASKGSTGELFF; cdr3_nt: TGTGCCAGCAAGGGGAGCACCGGGGAGCTGTTTTTT
v_call: TRBV5-4; clone_size: -; d_call: -; j_call: TRBJ1-1; cdr3_aa: CASSLKQANTEAFF; cdr3_nt: TGTGCCAGCAGCTTAAAACAGGCAAACACTGAAGCTTTCTTT
v_call: TRBV27; clone_size: -; d_call: TRBD1; j_call: TRBJ1-2; cdr3_aa: CASSLTPGTANYGYTF; cdr3_nt: TGTGCCAGCAGTCTAACCCCCGGGACAGCAAACTATGGCTACACCTTC
v_call: TRBV20-1; clone_size: -; d_call: -; j_call: TRBJ1-5; cdr3_aa: CSANREPQHF; cdr3_nt: TGCAGTGCTAATCGCGAGCCCCAGCATTTT
v_call: TRBV14; clone_size: -; d_call: -; j_call: TRBJ2-7; cdr3_aa: CASSQLTGDEQYF; cdr3_nt: TGTGCCAGCAGCCAACTTACGGGGGACGAGCAGTACTTC
v_call: TRBV14; clone_size: -; d_call: TRBD1; j_call: TRBJ1-1; cdr3_aa: CASSDPGQGNTEAFF; cdr3_nt: TGTGCCAGCAGCGATCCGGGACAGGGGAACACTGAAGCTTTCTTT
v_call: TRBV20-1; clone_size: -; d_call: -; j_call: TRBJ1-6; cdr3_aa: CSAKTGDNSPLHF; cdr3_nt: TGCAGTGCTAAGACGGGAGATAATTCACCCCTCCACTTT
v_call: TRBV12-3/TRBV12-4; clone_size: -; d_call: TRBD2; j_call: TRBJ2-7; cdr3_aa: CASSLRLAAYEQYF; cdr3_nt: TGTGCCAGCAGTTTAAGGCTAGCGGCCTACGAGCAGTACTTC
v_call: TRBV12-3/TRBV12-4; clone_size: -; d_call: -; j_call: TRBJ2-7; cdr3_aa: CASSPQVKGRAEQYF; cdr3_nt: TGTGCCAGCAGTCCTCAAGTGAAGGGGCGGGCCGAGCAGTACTTC
v_call: TRBV10-3; clone_size: -; d_call: TRBD2; j_call: TRBJ2-3; cdr3_aa: CAISERSGVSTDTQYF; cdr3_nt: TGTGCCATCAGTGAGAGGAGCGGGGTGAGCACAGATACGCAGTATTTT
v_call: TRBV20-1; clone_size: -; d_call: -; j_call: TRBJ1-2; cdr3_aa: CSAEYGLDYGYTF; cdr3_nt: TGCAGTGCCGAGTATGGACTGGACTATGGCTACACCTTC
v_call: TRBV5-6; clone_size: -; d_call: -; j_call: TRBJ2-1; cdr3_aa: CASSLKSRDPAYNEQFF; cdr3_nt: TGTGCCAGCAGCCTAAAAAGCCGGGACCCAGCCTACAATGAGCAGTTCTTC
v_call: TRBV28; clone_size: -; d_call: -; j_call: TRBJ2-1; cdr3_aa: CAARLRDEQFF; cdr3_nt: TGTGCCGCACGGCTAAGGGATGAGCAGTTCTTC
v_call: TRBV28; clone_size: -; d_call: -; j_call: TRBJ2-2; cdr3_aa: CASLGTGELFF; cdr3_nt: TGTGCCAGCCTGGGCACCGGGGAGCTGTTTTTT
v_call: TRBV7-2; clone_size: -; d_call: TRBD1; j_call: TRBJ2-5; cdr3_aa: CASSPRQTGMETQYF; cdr3_nt: TGTGCCAGCAGCCCTCGGCAGACAGGGATGGAGACCCAGTACTTC